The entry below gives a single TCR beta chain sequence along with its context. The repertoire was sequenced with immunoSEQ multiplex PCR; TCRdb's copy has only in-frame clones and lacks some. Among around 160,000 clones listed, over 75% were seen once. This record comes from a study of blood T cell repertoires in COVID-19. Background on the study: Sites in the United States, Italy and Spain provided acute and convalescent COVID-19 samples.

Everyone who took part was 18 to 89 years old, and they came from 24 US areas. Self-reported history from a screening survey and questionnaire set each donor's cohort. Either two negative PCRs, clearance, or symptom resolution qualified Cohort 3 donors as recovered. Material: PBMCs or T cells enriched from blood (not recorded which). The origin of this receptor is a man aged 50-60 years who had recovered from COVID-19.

The CDR3 protein is CASSQYIGTSTDTQYF. CDR3 coding DNA: TGCGCCAGCAGCCAATATATTGGGACTAGCACAGATACGCAGTATTTT. This sequence joins TRBV4-1 and TRBJ2-3, with D possibly matching TRBD2 (6 bases). Germline-derived CDR1 and CDR2 are MGHRA and YSYEKL. Trimming stripped 2 bases from V and 0 bases from J, with 12 bases between. The CDR3 extends over 16 amino acids.